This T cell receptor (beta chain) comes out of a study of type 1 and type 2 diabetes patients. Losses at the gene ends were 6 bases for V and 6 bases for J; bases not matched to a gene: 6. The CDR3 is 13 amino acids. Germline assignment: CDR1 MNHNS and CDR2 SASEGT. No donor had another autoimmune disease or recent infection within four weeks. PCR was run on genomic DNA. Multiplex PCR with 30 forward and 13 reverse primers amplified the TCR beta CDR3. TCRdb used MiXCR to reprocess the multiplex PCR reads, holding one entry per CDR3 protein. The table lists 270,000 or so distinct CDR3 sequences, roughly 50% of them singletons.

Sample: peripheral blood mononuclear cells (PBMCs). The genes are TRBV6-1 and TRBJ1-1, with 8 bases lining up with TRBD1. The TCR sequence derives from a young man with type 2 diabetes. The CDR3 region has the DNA TGTGCCAGCAGGGACAGGGAGGGGGCTGAAGCTTTCTTT. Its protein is CASRDREGAEAFF.